A single sample is the source of the 18 T cell receptor beta chains below, sequenced in a study of Ad26.COV2.S vaccination and SARS-CoV-2 variants. Described treatment: over 15 received Ad26.COV2.S at low or high dose, single or two shots; 5 received placebo; per-sample allocation not given. Sampling was performed 63 days after the first vaccine or placebo injection. Some clones are missing from TCRdb's copy, which holds only in-frame ones; the method was immunoSEQ multiplex PCR. The sample consists of 350,000 to 600,000 clones, roughly nine tenths of them appearing once. The material was peripheral blood, obtained in a trial of Ad26.COV2.S vaccine versus placebo. The origin of the receptors is a person between 18 and 59 years old who received the Ad26.COV2.S COVID-19 vaccine or a placebo.

The rearrangement joins TRBV19 to TRBJ1-5; D uncertain. Trimming left V 4 bases short and J 4 bases short, with 14 bases between. The CDR3 spans 15 residues. Germline V gene lookup returns CDR1 LNHDA and CDR2 SQIVND (reference sequence). The CDR3 bases are TGTGCCAGTAGTACGGACCGCACTATGAATCAGCCCCAGCATTTT. Protein sequence: CASSTDRTMNQPQHF.

A single count supports this clone. This chain joins TRBV5-1 and TRBJ2-1; D possibly uses TRBD1 or TRBD2 (6 bases each). This CDR3 is 21 amino acids long. V was cut by 1 base and J by 0 bases, with 26 bases left in between. Germline values: CDR1 SGHRS, CDR2 YFSETQ. The DNA of the CDR3 is TGCGCCAGCAGCTTGTTCTCGGGGGTTCCCGGGCGGGACAACTCCTACAATGAGCAGTTCTTC. Translation: CASSLFSGVPGRDNSYNEQFF. The full variable domain, completed using reference TRBV5-1 and TRBJ2-1, is KAGVTQTPRYLIKTRGQQVTLSCSPISGHRSVSWYQQTPGQGLQFLFEYFSETQRNKGNFPGRFSGRQFSNSRSEMNVSTLELGDSALYLCASSLFSGVPGRDNSYNEQFFGPGTRLTVL.

This chain joins TRBV10-2 and TRBJ2-5, with 9 bases identical to TRBD2. J gave up 5 bases and V 6 bases, and 7 bases lay outside the gene matches. The germline gives CDR1 WSHSY, CDR2 SAAADI. This CDR3 has 14 amino acids. CDR3 DNA sequence: TGCGCCAGCAGCGTGACAGGGACTAGCGAGACCCAGTACTTC. Its protein is CASSVTGTSETQYF.

This clone has just one count. The chain joins TRBV6-4 to TRBJ1-1, with D uncertain. The germline gives CDR1 MRHNA, CDR2 SNTAGT. With 10 bases removed from V and 8 bases from J, the gap between germline ends came to 11 bases. This CDR3 region has 10 residues. The CDR3 sequence: CAIEQLEAFF. The CDR3 DNA follows: TGTGCCATCGAACAGCTGGAAGCTTTCTTT.

The chain combines TRBV5-1 with TRBJ2-7; D might be TRBD1 (6 bases). V lost 2 bases, J lost 0 bases, and 12 bases lay in between. Germline CDR1 and CDR2: SGHRS and YFSETQ. The CDR3 totals 15 residues. CDR3 sequence (DNA): TGCGCCAGCAGCTTATCCCGGACAGACTCCTACGAGCAGTACTTC. Translating it yields CASSLSRTDSYEQYF.

This chain uses TRBV13 with TRBJ1-2, with 9 positions matching TRBD1. V shed 5 bases and J 6 bases; nucleotides not matched to a gene: 16. This CDR3 region has 17 residues. In germline, CDR1 is PRHDT, CDR2 FYEKMQ (reference sequence). The CDR3 nucleotides are TGTGCCAGCAGCCCTCTCCCCTCCGGGACAGGGATACATGGCTACACCTTC. Its translation: CASSPLPSGTGIHGYTF.

The gene calls are TRBV11-2 and TRBJ1-6; D may be TRBD1 (5 bases). Germline CDR1 and CDR2: SGHAT and FQNNGV. V dropped 1 base and J dropped 7 bases, with 11 bases sitting between them. CDR3 length: 15 residues. DNA of the CDR3: TGTGCCAGCAGCTTAGTCTGGGAGGGGAATTCACCCCTCCACTTT. Amino acids: CASSLVWEGNSPLHF.

The rearrangement joins TRBV30 to TRBJ2-7; the D gene is possibly TRBD2 (7 bases). With 0 bases removed from V and 3 bases from J, the gap between germline ends came to 12 bases. This CDR3 is built from 14 residues. Germline V CDR1 and CDR2: GTSNPN, SVGIG (reference sequence). DNA of the CDR3: TGTGCCTGGAGTGTAGGGGGGGCCCGCTACGAGCAGTACTTC. This translates into CAWSVGGARYEQYF.

This chain uses TRBV3-1 (or the pseudogene TRBV3-2) with TRBJ2-7; no clear D. This CDR3 has 14 amino acids. V was trimmed by 1 base and J by 6 bases, leaving 13 bases between them. Germline assignment: CDR1 LGHDT and CDR2 YNNKEL (reference sequence). The CDR3, as DNA: TGTGCCAGCAGCCAAGTAGGTTTAAGCTTCGAGCAGTACTTC. It encodes CASSQVGLSFEQYF.

The chain uses TRBV2 and TRBJ2-7; D is unclear. From germline, CDR1 is SNHLY and CDR2 FYNNEI. Trimming took off 7 bases at V and 4 bases at J, with 14 bases between the two ends. The CDR3 is 13 residues long. DNA of the CDR3: TGTGCCAGCAATAGGGTAGTGAGATACGAGCAGTACTTC. Its protein is CASNRVVRYEQYF.

The V and J genes are TRBV6-5 and TRBJ1-4, with D perhaps matching TRBD1 (5 bases). V was clipped by 11 bases and J by 10 bases, with 20 bases between them. The CDR3 runs 13 residues. CDR1 and CDR2 (germline): MNHEY, SVGAGI. CDR3 sequence: CAHTGAPEGKLFF. CDR3 bases: TGTGCCCACACCGGGGCCCCGGAGGGAAAACTGTTTTTT.

This rearrangement joins TRBV7-2 to TRBJ2-7, with TRBD2 identical over 7 bases. The CDR3 runs 15 residues. V gave up 5 bases and J gave up 0 bases; unmatched junction bases: 7. The germline CDR1 and CDR2 sequences are SGHTA and FQGNSA. The DNA of the CDR3 is TGTGCCAGCAGCGAGGGAGCGGGGCCCTCCTACGAGCAGTACTTC. This translates into CASSEGAGPSYEQYF.

The V gene is TRBV29-1, the J gene TRBJ2-3; weak D call: TRBD2 (6 bases). Germline CDR1 SQVTM, CDR2 ANQGSEA. V was shortened by 6 bases and J by 10 bases, with 20 bases between the two germline ends. CDR3 length: 13 amino acids. The CDR3 bases are TGCAGCGTAATACTTCTTAGCGGAAACTCGCAGTATTTT. This codes for CSVILLSGNSQYF.

This rearrangement joins TRBV4-1 to TRBJ1-4, with TRBD1 identical over 7 bases. Trimming at V came to 1 base and at J to 8 bases, leaving 4 bases not matched to a gene. The CDR3 extends over 14 amino acids. Germline loops: CDR1 MGHRA, CDR2 YSYEKL. The CDR3 spells CASSQGTGKEKLFF. CDR3 DNA: TGCGCCAGCAGCCAAGGGACAGGAAAGGAAAAACTGTTTTTT.

This clone has just a few counts. This chain uses TRBV25-1 with TRBJ1-2; 8 bases match TRBD1. CDR1 MGHDK and CDR2 SYGVNS come from the germline V gene. Trimming removed 6 bases from V and 8 bases from J; junction bases left unmatched: 2. The length of the CDR3 is 11 residues. The CDR3 sequence is CASSRGHGYTF. CDR3 nucleotide sequence: TGTGCCAGCAGCAGGGGGCACGGCTACACCTTC.

This chain connects TRBV28 to TRBJ2-3; 9 positions agree with TRBD2. In germline, CDR1 is MDHEN, CDR2 SYDVKM. The CDR3 is 14 residues long. V was clipped by 8 bases and J by 4 bases; unmatched bases: 7. As DNA, the CDR3 is TGTGCCAGCCTGAGCGGGAGGACGGCAGATACGCAGTATTTT. Amino acids: CASLSGRTADTQYF.

V and J are TRBV11-2 and TRBJ2-7; 7 bases map to TRBD1. Germline V lookup: CDR1 SGHAT, CDR2 FQNNGV. This CDR3 is 15 amino acids long. The V segment lost 2 bases and the J segment 2 bases; nucleotides outside the gene matches: 6. CDR3: CASSLLLDRAYEQYF. In DNA form, the CDR3 reads TGTGCCAGCAGCTTACTATTAGACAGGGCCTACGAGCAGTACTTC.

The J gene is TRBJ2-3, the V gene TRBV4-1, with TRBD2 matching over 9 bases. V was clipped by 4 bases and J by 3 bases; unmatched bases: 8. CDR3 length: 16 residues. Per germline, CDR1 MGHRA and CDR2 YSYEKL. The CDR3 DNA reads TGCGCCAGCAGCCTCCACCCTAGCGGGATGACAGATACGCAGTATTTT. This translates into CASSLHPSGMTDTQYF.